This TCR beta chain came from a study of human T cells and chemical hapten exposure. About the research overall: Variability of per-sample TCR yields stemmed mainly from small differences in pooled library volume.

TCRdb processed the RACE reads anew with MiXCR; each CDR3 protein has one entry. The data contain a few hundred thousand distinct CDR3 sequences, roughly 6.3% of them seen just once; the ten biggest clones take up approximately 5.4%. The V end lost 11 bases, the J end lost 4 bases, and 17 bases lay between the germline ends. Germline V gene sequence: CDR1 KGHSH, CDR2 LQKENI. This CDR3 comprises 13 residues. The sample holds many counts of this clonotype. The time point: patch test 2, 6 weeks after DPC sensitization. As to treatment: therapeutic diphenylcyclopropenone sensitization with weekly scalp DPC. Drawing of blood took place ahead of applying each patch test. Alopecia patients, 18 to 70 years old and DPC-suitable, served as donors. Whole blood that had not been fractionated was the source of extracted total RNA.

The receptor's source is a woman under 30 with alopecia areata. Some clones in this sample may be carry-over from other donors' samples. The chain joins TRBV18 to TRBJ1-1, with D perhaps TRBD1 (6 bases). The starting material was whole blood, obtained in connection with sensitization to the hapten diphenylcyclopropenone (DPC). The CDR3 DNA reads TGTGCCTCGGGGGCCGATGATTTCACTGAAGCTTTCTTT. Amino acids: CASGADDFTEAFF.